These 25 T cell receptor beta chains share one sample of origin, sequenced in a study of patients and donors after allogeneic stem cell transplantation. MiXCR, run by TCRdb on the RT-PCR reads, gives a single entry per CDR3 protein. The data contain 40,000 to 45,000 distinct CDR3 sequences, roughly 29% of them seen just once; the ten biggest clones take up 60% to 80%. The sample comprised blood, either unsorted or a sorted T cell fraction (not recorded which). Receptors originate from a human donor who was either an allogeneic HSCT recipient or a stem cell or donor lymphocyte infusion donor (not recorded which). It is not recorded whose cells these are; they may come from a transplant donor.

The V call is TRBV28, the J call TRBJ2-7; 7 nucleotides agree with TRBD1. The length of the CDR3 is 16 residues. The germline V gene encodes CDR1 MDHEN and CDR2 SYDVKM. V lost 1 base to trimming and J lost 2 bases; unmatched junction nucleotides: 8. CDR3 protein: CASSLSGQGGAYEQYF. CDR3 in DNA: TGTGCCAGCAGTTTATCAGGACAAGGGGGCGCCTACGAGCAGTACTTC.

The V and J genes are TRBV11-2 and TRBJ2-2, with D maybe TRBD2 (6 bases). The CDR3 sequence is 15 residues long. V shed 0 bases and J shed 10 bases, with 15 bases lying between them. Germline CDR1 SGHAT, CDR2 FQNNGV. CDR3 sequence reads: CASSLDVLAWEELFF. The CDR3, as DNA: TGTGCCAGCAGCTTAGACGTCCTAGCGTGGGAGGAGCTGTTTTTT.

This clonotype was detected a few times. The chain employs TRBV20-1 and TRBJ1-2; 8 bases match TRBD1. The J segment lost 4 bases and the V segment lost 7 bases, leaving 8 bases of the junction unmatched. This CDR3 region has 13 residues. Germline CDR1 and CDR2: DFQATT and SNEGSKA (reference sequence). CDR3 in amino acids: CSVPGQVRYGYTF. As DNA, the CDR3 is TGCAGTGTACCGGGACAGGTTCGCTATGGCTACACCTTC.

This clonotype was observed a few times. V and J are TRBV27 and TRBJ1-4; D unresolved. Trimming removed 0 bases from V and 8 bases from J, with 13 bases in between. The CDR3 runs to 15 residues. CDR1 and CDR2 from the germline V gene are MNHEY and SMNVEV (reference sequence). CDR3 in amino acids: CASSLSRAIKEKLFF. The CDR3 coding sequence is TGTGCCAGCAGTTTATCGCGGGCGATAAAGGAAAAACTGTTTTTT.

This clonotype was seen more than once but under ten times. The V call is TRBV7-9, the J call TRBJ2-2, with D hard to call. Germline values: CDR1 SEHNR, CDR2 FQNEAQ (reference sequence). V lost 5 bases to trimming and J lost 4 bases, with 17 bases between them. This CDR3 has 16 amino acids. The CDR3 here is CASSPTDLRGTGELFF. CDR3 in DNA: TGTGCCAGCAGCCCTACAGACCTCCGAGGCACCGGGGAGCTGTTTTTT.

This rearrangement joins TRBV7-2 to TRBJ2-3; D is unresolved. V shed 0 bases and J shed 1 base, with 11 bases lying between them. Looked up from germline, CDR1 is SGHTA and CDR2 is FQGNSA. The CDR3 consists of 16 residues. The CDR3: CASSLAPPGGTDTQYF. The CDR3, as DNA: TGTGCCAGCAGCTTAGCCCCACCGGGCGGCACAGATACGCAGTATTTT.

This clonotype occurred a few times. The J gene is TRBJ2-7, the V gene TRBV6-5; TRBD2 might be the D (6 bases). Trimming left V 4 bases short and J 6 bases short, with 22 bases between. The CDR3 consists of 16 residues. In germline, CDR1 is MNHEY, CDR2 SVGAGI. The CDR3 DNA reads TGTGCCAGCAGTTGGGAGGTGACGCCGGACCCCGTCGAGCAGTACTTC. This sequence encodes CASSWEVTPDPVEQYF.

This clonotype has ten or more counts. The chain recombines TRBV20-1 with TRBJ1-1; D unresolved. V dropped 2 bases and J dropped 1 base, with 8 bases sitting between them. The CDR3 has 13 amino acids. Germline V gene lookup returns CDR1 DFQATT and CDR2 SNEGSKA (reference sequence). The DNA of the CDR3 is TGCAGTGCTAGACCCTGGGGGAACACTGAAGCTTTCTTT. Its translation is CSARPWGNTEAFF.

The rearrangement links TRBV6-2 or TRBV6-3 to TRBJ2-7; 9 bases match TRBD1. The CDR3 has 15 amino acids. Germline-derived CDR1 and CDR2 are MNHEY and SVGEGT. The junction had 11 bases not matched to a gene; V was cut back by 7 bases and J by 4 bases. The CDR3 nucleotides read TGTGCCAGCAACCGGGACAGGGTCTTATGGTACGAGCAGTACTTC. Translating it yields CASNRDRVLWYEQYF.

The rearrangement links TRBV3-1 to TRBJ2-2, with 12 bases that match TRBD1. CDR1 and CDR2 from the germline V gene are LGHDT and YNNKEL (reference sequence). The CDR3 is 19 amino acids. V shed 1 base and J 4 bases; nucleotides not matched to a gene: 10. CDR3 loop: CASSQAPPRDRGLTGELFF. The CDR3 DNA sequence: TGTGCCAGCAGCCAAGCCCCGCCTCGGGACAGGGGGCTCACCGGGGAGCTGTTTTTT.

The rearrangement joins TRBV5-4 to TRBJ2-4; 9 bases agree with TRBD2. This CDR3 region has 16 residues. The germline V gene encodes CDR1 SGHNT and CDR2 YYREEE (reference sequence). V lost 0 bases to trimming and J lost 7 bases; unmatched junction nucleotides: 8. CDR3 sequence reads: CASSLAVAGAVNIQYF. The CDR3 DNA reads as TGTGCCAGCAGCTTGGCCGTAGCGGGAGCTGTGAACATTCAGTACTTC.

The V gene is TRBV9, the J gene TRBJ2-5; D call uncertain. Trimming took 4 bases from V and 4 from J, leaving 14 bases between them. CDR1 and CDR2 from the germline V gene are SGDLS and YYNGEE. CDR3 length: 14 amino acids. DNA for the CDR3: TGTGCCAGCAGCCTCGACGCCTCACCAGAGACCCAGTACTTC. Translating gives CASSLDASPETQYF.

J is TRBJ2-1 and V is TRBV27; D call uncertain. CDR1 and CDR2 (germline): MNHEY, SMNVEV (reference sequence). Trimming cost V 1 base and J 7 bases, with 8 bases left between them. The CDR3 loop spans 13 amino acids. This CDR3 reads CASSLWEGNEQFF. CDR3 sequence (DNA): TGTGCCAGCAGTTTATGGGAAGGGAATGAGCAGTTCTTC.

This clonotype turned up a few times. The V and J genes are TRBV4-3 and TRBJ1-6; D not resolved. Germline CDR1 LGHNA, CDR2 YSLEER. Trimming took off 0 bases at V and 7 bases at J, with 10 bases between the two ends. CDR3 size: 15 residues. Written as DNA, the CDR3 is TGCGCCAGCAGCCAAGATTTTGGCAGGAATTCACCCCTCCACTTT. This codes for CASSQDFGRNSPLHF.

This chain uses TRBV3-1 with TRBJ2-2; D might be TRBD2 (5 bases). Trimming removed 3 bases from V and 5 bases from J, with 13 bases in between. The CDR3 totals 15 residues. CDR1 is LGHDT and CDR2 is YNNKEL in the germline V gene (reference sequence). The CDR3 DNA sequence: TGTGCCAGCAGCCAGGGATGGACTCCTACCGGGGAGCTGTTTTTT. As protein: CASSQGWTPTGELFF.

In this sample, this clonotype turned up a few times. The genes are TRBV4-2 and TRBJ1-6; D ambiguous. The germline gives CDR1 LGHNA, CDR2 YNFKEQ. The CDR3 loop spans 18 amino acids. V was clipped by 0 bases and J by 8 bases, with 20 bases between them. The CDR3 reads CASSQDEEDPRRHSPLHF. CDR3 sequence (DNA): TGTGCCAGCAGCCAAGATGAAGAGGACCCGCGGAGGCATTCACCCCTCCACTTT.

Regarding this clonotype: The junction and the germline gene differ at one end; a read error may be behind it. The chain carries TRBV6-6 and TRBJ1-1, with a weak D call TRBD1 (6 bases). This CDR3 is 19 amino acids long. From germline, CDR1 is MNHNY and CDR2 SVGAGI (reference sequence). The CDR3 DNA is TGTGCCAGCAGTTACTCGGTTACAGGGAGGGGGTGGCCGAACACCGAAGCTTTCTTT. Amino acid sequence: CASSYSVTGRGWPNTEAFF.

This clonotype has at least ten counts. The CDR3 region is CASSSKFGFSRRSTGELFF. The CDR3, as DNA: TGTGCCAGCAGTTCAAAGTTCGGGTTTAGCCGAAGGAGCACCGGGGAGCTGTTTTTT. The chain recombines TRBV12-3 or TRBV12-4 with TRBJ2-2; D gene uncertain. Between the trimmed V and J ends, which lost 4 bases and 4 bases, there was a span of 25 bases. This CDR3 is 19 amino acids long.

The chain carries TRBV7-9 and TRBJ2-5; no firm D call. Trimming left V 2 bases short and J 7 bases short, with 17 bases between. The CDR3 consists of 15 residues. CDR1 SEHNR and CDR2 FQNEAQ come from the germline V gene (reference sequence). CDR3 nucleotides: TGTGCCAGCAGCTTACGGTCCCGGAACCCCGGGACCCAGTACTTC. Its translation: CASSLRSRNPGTQYF.

The CDR3 DNA is TGCGCCAGCAGCTTGGGGACAATGAGAGAGACCCAGTACTTC. It codes for CASSLGTMRETQYF. This sequence joins TRBV5-1 and TRBJ2-5; the D gene is possibly TRBD1 (5 bases). With 0 bases removed from V and 4 bases from J, the gap between germline ends came to 10 bases. CDR3 length: 14 amino acids. Per germline, CDR1 SGHRS and CDR2 YFSETQ.

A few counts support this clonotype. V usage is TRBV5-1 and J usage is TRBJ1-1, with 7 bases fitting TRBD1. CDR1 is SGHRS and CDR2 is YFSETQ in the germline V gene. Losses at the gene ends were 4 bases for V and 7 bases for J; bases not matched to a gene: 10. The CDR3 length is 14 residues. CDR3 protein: CASSRTGTDIEAFF. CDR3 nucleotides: TGCGCCAGCAGCAGGACCGGGACAGATATTGAAGCTTTCTTT.

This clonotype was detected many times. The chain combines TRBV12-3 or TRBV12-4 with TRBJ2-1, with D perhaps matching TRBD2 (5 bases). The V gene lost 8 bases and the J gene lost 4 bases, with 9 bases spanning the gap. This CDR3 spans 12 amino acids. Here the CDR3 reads CASGADYNEQFF. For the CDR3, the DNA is TGTGCCAGCGGAGCGGATTACAATGAGCAGTTCTTC.

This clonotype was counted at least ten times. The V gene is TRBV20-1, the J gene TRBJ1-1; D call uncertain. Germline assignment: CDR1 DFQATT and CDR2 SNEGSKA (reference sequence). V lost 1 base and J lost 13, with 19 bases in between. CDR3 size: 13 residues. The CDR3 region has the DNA TGCAGTGCTAGAGGTGGAGGACCGAGATACGGTTTCTTT. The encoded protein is CSARGGGPRYGFF.

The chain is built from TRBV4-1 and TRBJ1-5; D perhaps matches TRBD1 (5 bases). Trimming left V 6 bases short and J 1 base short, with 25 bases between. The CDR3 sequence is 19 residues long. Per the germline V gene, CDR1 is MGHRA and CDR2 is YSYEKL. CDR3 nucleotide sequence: TGCGCCAGCAGTAACTACAGGTTTGGAGGAGTGGTGAGCAATCAGCCCCAGCATTTT. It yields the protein CASSNYRFGGVVSNQPQHF.

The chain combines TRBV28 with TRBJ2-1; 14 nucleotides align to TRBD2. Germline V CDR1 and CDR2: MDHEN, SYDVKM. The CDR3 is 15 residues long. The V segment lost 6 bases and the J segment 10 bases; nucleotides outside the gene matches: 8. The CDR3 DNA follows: TGTGCCAGCAGCCCGGGGACTAGCGGGAGTCGCGAGCAGTTCTTC. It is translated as CASSPGTSGSREQFF.